These 28 T cell receptor beta chains were all obtained from the same sample, sequenced in a study of T cells in Graves' hyperthyroidism and ophthalmopathy. The source material, RNA transcripts, was used to amplify TCR beta CDR3 regions. First-round RT-PCR targeting the TCR CDR3 was performed with the HTBI primer set. One entry per CDR3 protein results from TCRdb running MiXCR on the multiplex PCR reads. Of fewer than 400,000 distinct CDR3 sequences in the sample, roughly 25% were seen once. Sample: blood. Source of these receptors: a man in his fifties with Graves' hyperthyroidism.

The chain has TRBV3-1 and TRBJ1-5; TRBD1 agrees at 8 bases. V dropped 4 bases and J dropped 6; count of bases not matched to a gene: 5. Germline V gene lookup returns CDR1 LGHDT and CDR2 YNNKEL (reference sequence). The CDR3 is 14 amino acids. In nucleotides, the CDR3 is TGTGCCAGCAGCCGGGCAGGGGGCGGTCAGCCCCAGCATTTT. Amino acid sequence: CASSRAGGGQPQHF.

This clonotype occurred a few times. V gene TRBV20-1 combines with J gene TRBJ2-3, with D unclear. This CDR3 spans 15 amino acids. Germline V lookup: CDR1 DFQATT, CDR2 SNEGSKA (reference sequence). V was pared by 3 bases and J by 7 bases, with 20 bases between. CDR3 nucleotides: TGCAGTGCTAGCCTCGGGCTCCAAAGTTCACATACGCAGTATTTT. Its translation: CSASLGLQSSHTQYF.

V gene TRBV20-1 combines with J gene TRBJ1-6, with D perhaps matching TRBD1 (6 bases). The germline CDR1 and CDR2 sequences are DFQATT and SNEGSKA (reference sequence). V lost 2 bases and J 10 bases, leaving 12 bases between the germline ends. There are 13 residues in the CDR3. The chain's CDR3 is CSARIQGLSPLHF. For the CDR3, the DNA is TGCAGTGCTAGAATACAGGGTTTGTCACCCCTCCACTTT.

The chain carries TRBV15 and TRBJ1-1; D ambiguous. The V end lost 1 base, the J end lost 8 bases, and 8 bases lay between the germline ends. The CDR3 contains 12 residues. CDR1 and CDR2 from the germline V gene are LNHNV and YYDKDF (reference sequence). The CDR3 spells CATSRVGSEAFF. DNA for the CDR3: TGTGCCACCAGCAGAGTAGGGAGCGAAGCTTTCTTT.

This clonotype appeared a few times. A much larger clone differs from this one at a single base, so this may be a read error. CDR3 bases: TGTGCCACCCGCTCTGGGGCCAACGTCCTGACTTTC. This encodes CATRSGANVLTF. The genes are TRBV24-1 and TRBJ2-6; D ambiguous. CDR1 and CDR2 (germline): KGHDR, SFDVKD. CDR3 length equals 12 residues. Between the trimmed V and J ends, which lost 9 bases and 0 bases, there was a span of 2 bases.

The V gene is TRBV10-2, the J gene TRBJ2-7; weak D call: TRBD1 (6 bases). CDR1 and CDR2 from the germline V gene are WSHSY and SAAADI. The CDR3 spans 12 residues. Trimming pared 4 bases from V and 5 bases from J, leaving 9 bases between. The CDR3 is CASSAGDHEQYF. CDR3 DNA sequence: TGCGCCAGCAGTGCAGGGGACCACGAGCAGTACTTC.

The V gene is TRBV18, the J gene TRBJ1-1; D gene unclear. Trimming shortened V by 1 base and J by 6 bases, and 15 bases separated the two germline ends. The CDR3 extends over 15 amino acids. CDR1 is KGHSH and CDR2 is LQKENI in the germline V gene. The CDR3 spells CASSPRKGTGAEAFF. CDR3 sequence (DNA): TGTGCCAGCTCACCACGTAAGGGTACCGGGGCTGAAGCTTTCTTT.

This chain uses TRBV3-1 with TRBJ1-1, with 12 positions matching TRBD1. The junction had 10 bases not matched to a gene; V was cut back by 6 bases and J by 5 bases. Germline CDR1 LGHDT, CDR2 YNNKEL (reference sequence). This CDR3 comprises 16 residues. The CDR3 DNA reads as TGTGCCAGCAGGACACCGGGACAGGGGGCTTTAACTGAAGCTTTCTTT. This encodes CASRTPGQGALTEAFF.

V gene TRBV12-3 or TRBV12-4 combines with J gene TRBJ1-2; 8 bases agree with TRBD1. Trimming cost V 4 bases and J 4 bases; bases outside gene matches: 8. There are 15 residues in the CDR3. The CDR3 protein is CASSSKAGQVYGYTF. The CDR3 nucleotides read TGTGCCAGCAGTTCAAAGGCGGGACAGGTCTATGGCTACACCTTC.

The rearrangement links TRBV20-1 to TRBJ2-5; D is perhaps TRBD1 (6 bases). The CDR3 is made up of 12 amino acids. CDR1 is DFQATT, CDR2 SNEGSKA, per germline (reference sequence). V lost 5 bases to trimming and J lost 2 bases, with 9 bases between them. DNA for the CDR3: TGCAGTGCTTGGGACACTCAAGAGACCCAGTACTTC. Translating gives CSAWDTQETQYF.

This clonotype was counted at least ten times. V and J are TRBV7-3 and TRBJ2-1; 8 nucleotides align to TRBD2. The germline V gene encodes CDR1 SGHTA and CDR2 FQGTGA. J was trimmed by 6 bases and V by 1 base; bases with no gene match: 5. The CDR3 runs 15 residues. The CDR3 here is CASSLNLAGTNEQFF. Here the CDR3 DNA reads TGTGCCAGCAGCTTAAATCTAGCGGGTACCAATGAGCAGTTCTTC.

This clonotype was found many times. V and J are TRBV7-6 and TRBJ2-1; D may be TRBD1 (6 bases). The germline V gene has CDR1 SGHVS and CDR2 FNYEAQ. The CDR3 is made up of 15 amino acids. Trimming took off 2 bases at V and 6 bases at J, with 14 bases between the two ends. The CDR3 loop is CASSLLSEGGNEQFF. CDR3 bases: TGTGCCAGCAGCTTATTAAGTGAAGGGGGCAATGAGCAGTTCTTC.

The chain has TRBV6-2 or TRBV6-3 and TRBJ2-1; 10 nucleotides match TRBD2. This CDR3 spans 15 amino acids. CDR1 MNHEY and CDR2 SVGEGT come from the germline V gene. V was clipped by 4 bases and J by 3 bases; unmatched bases: 3. CDR3 sequence: CASSSEREGYNEQFF. The CDR3 DNA follows: TGTGCCAGCAGTTCCGAGCGGGAGGGCTACAATGAGCAGTTCTTC.

This clonotype was recorded a few times. The chain employs TRBV13 and TRBJ2-7; D may be TRBD1 (6 bases). V was shortened by 5 bases and J by 3 bases, with 20 bases between the two germline ends. The CDR3 spans 16 residues. CDR1 is PRHDT and CDR2 is FYEKMQ in the germline V gene (reference sequence). The CDR3 sequence is CASSVKGGTRGYEQYF. Here the CDR3 DNA reads TGTGCCAGCAGCGTCAAAGGGGGAACACGCGGCTACGAGCAGTACTTC.

V gene TRBV29-1 combines with J gene TRBJ2-2; 7 bases are a match to TRBD1. J gave up 3 bases and V 7 bases, and 2 bases lay outside the gene matches. This CDR3 spans 12 amino acids. Germline values: CDR1 SQVTM, CDR2 ANQGSEA. This CDR3 is CSATGHTGELFF. CDR3 nucleotides: TGCAGCGCGACAGGGCACACCGGGGAGCTGTTTTTT.

Points on this clonotype: One end of the junction is discordant with germline, which a read error may explain. The chain joins TRBV6-1 to TRBJ1-3, with a tentative D call TRBD1 (5 bases). Germline CDR1 and CDR2: MNHNS and SASEGT. The CDR3 loop spans 13 amino acids. CDR3 residues: CVSTPRGADTIYF. CDR3 DNA: TGTGTCAGCACTCCTAGGGGAGCGGACACCATATATTTT.

V gene TRBV15 combines with J gene TRBJ2-7, with 9 positions matching TRBD2. The CDR3 totals 13 residues. The V segment lost 7 bases and the J segment 5 bases; nucleotides outside the gene matches: 6. Germline loops: CDR1 LNHNV, CDR2 YYDKDF (reference sequence). In nucleotides, the CDR3 is TGTGCCACCACTAGCGGGACCGTGGACGAGCAGTACTTC. Protein: CATTSGTVDEQYF.

This sequence joins TRBV6-1 and TRBJ2-1, with D perhaps TRBD2 (6 bases). Germline CDR1 is MNHNS and CDR2 is SASEGT. V was pared by 6 bases and J by 11 bases, with 17 bases between. The CDR3 consists of 13 residues. CDR3 residues: CASRGTSLRKQFF. CDR3 bases: TGTGCCAGCAGGGGCACTAGCCTCCGTAAGCAGTTCTTC.

There are many counts of this clonotype. The rearrangement joins TRBV3-1 to TRBJ2-1; D is unresolved. CDR3 length: 12 amino acids. Germline V gene lookup returns CDR1 LGHDT and CDR2 YNNKEL (reference sequence). V was clipped by 1 base and J by 7 bases, with 5 bases between them. Here the CDR3 reads CASSQVSNEQFF. In DNA, the CDR3 is TGTGCCAGCAGCCAAGTATCAAATGAGCAGTTCTTC.

This clonotype was seen a few times. The rearrangement joins TRBV30 to TRBJ2-6; D might be TRBD1 (5 bases). CDR3 length equals 15 residues. Germline V gene sequence: CDR1 GTSNPN, CDR2 SVGIG (reference sequence). Trimming left V 3 bases short and J 2 bases short, with 11 bases between. The CDR3 nucleotides are TGTGCCTGGAGCCAGGGAATGGCTGGGGCCAACGTCCTGACTTTC. Its translation is CAWSQGMAGANVLTF.

The chain uses TRBV20-1 and TRBJ2-3; TRBD1 aligns across 8 bases. Per the germline V gene, CDR1 is DFQATT and CDR2 is SNEGSKA (reference sequence). The CDR3 totals 16 residues. V trimming: 0 bases; J trimming: 8 bases; junction bases outside the gene matches: 13. Here the CDR3 reads CSARDRLNRGIGTQYF. The CDR3 DNA is TGCAGTGCTAGAGATCGTTTGAACAGGGGGATAGGTACGCAGTATTTT.

This clonotype turned up a few times. This rearrangement joins TRBV6-2 or TRBV6-3 to TRBJ1-1; 10 nucleotides agree with TRBD1. The V segment lost 2 bases and the J segment 8 bases; nucleotides outside the gene matches: 8. Germline-derived CDR1 and CDR2 are MNHEY and SVGEGT. CDR3 length: 15 amino acids. The CDR3 region has the DNA TGTGCCAGCAGTTACGCTGGGACAGGGGCCCGGGAAGCTTTCTTT. It codes for CASSYAGTGAREAFF.

This sequence joins TRBV11-3 and TRBJ2-3, with 9 bases matching TRBD2. The J segment lost 4 bases and the V segment lost 2 bases, leaving 7 bases of the junction unmatched. Germline V lookup: CDR1 SGHNT, CDR2 YENEEA. The CDR3 spans 16 residues. Here the CDR3 reads CASSLMWREGPDTQYF. The CDR3 DNA is TGTGCCAGCAGCTTAATGTGGCGGGAGGGCCCAGATACGCAGTATTTT.

This clonotype was detected ten times or more. The rearrangement joins TRBV3-1 to TRBJ2-7; tentatively, D is TRBD2 (5 bases). The CDR3 runs 13 residues. CDR1 is LGHDT and CDR2 is YNNKEL in the germline V gene (reference sequence). Deletions cut 2 bases from V and 3 bases from J, with 8 bases between. CDR3 DNA: TGTGCCAGCAGCCAAAACGGACTCTACGAGCAGTACTTC. Translation gives CASSQNGLYEQYF.

This clonotype was recorded a few times. The chain has TRBV28 and TRBJ2-5, with 8 nucleotides matching TRBD1. J was trimmed by 0 bases and V by 4 bases; bases with no gene match: 7. The CDR3 loop spans 16 amino acids. Germline loops: CDR1 MDHEN, CDR2 SYDVKM. The CDR3 loop reads CASSSPQGVYQETQYF. The CDR3 region has the DNA TGTGCCAGCAGTTCACCACAGGGGGTGTACCAAGAGACCCAGTACTTC.

A few counts support this clonotype. An end of the junction differs from the germline gene, which may be a read error. The CDR3 nucleotides read TGCGCCAGCAGCCAATCTGTTGGGCACAAATCCGATCAGCCCCAGCATTTT. Its protein product is CASSQSVGHKSDQPQHF. The rearrangement links TRBV7-2 to TRBJ1-5; D call uncertain. The CDR3 is 17 amino acids. Per germline, CDR1 SGHTA and CDR2 FQGNSA.

The genes are TRBV4-1 and TRBJ2-2; D perhaps matches TRBD1 (5 bases). Trimming removed 2 bases at V and 0 bases at J, with 7 bases between. There are 15 residues in the CDR3. The V gene's germline CDR1 is MGHRA and CDR2 YSYEKL. The CDR3 sequence is CASSQTGSNTGELFF. CDR3 nucleotide sequence: TGCGCCAGCAGCCAAACAGGATCGAACACCGGGGAGCTGTTTTTT.

This sequence joins TRBV12-5 and TRBJ2-1; D perhaps matches TRBD2 (5 bases). The V gene's germline CDR1 is LGHNT and CDR2 FRNRAP. V shed 6 bases and J shed 1 base, with 7 bases lying between them. The CDR3 contains 13 residues. CDR3 in DNA: TGTGCTAGTGGACTAGGGTCCTACAATGAGCAGTTCTTC. It encodes CASGLGSYNEQFF.